This T cell receptor (beta chain) originates from a study of cytomegalovirus exposure and HLA in healthy donors. Primers for the PCR totalled 60 Vbeta and 13 Jbeta. Generated by immunoSEQ multiplex PCR, the TCRdb table keeps only in-frame clones and is missing some. Found here are around 200,000 clones, around 78% of them singletons; the top ten hold roughly 1.9%. The study's findings and limits: Earlier analysis found most TCR beta V segments productive about 87% or about 30% of the time. Later examination showed HLA-associated TCR beta chains had greater clonal expansion than equally common others.

A word on this clone: Its antigen is currently unknown.

The clonotype was recovered from a woman aged 25 to 39 in good health and CMV-seropositive. The sequencing input was PBMCs.

CDR3 in DNA: TGCAGCGTTGACCGACAGGGGGCGTGGGGCTACACCTTC. It codes for CSVDRQGAWGYTF. The J gene is TRBJ1-2, the V gene TRBV29-1, with TRBD1 matching 10 bases. There are 13 residues in the CDR3. The germline CDR1 and CDR2 sequences are SQVTM and ANQGSEA. V was pared by 3 bases and J by 8 bases, with 6 bases of the junction left unmatched.